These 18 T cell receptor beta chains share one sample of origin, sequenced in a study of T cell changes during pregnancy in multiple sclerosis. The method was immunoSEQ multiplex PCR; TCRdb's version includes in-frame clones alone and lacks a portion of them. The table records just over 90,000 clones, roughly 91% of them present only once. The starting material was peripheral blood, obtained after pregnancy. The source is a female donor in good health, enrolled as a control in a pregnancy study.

The CDR3 loop is CASSQGIDTGELFF. The CDR3, as DNA: TGTGCCAGCAGCCAAGGCATAGACACCGGGGAGCTGTTTTTT. The genes are TRBV4-2 and TRBJ2-2; D remains ambiguous. CDR1 is LGHNA, CDR2 YNFKEQ, per germline. CDR3 size: 14 residues. Deletions cut 1 base from V and 3 bases from J, with 6 bases between.

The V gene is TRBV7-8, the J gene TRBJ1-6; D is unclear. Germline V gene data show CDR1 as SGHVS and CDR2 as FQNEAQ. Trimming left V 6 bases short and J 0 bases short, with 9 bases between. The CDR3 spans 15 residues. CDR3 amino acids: CASSTGSSYNSPLHF. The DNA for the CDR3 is TGTGCCAGCAGTACCGGGAGCTCCTATAATTCACCCCTCCACTTT.

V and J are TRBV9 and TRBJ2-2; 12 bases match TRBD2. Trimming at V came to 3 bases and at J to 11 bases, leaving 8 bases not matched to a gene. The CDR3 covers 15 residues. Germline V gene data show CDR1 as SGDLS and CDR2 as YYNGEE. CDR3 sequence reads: CASSGLAGGPGELFF. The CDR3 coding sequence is TGTGCCAGCAGCGGGCTAGCGGGGGGGCCGGGAGAGCTGTTTTTT. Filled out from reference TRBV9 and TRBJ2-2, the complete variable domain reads DSGVTQTPKHLITATGQRVTLRCSPRSGDLSVYWYQQSLDQGLQFLIQYYNGEERAKGNILERFSAQQFPDLHSELNLSSLELGDSALYFCASSGLAGGPGELFFGEGSRLTVL.

CDR3 sequence reads: CASSLALSGGETQYF. In DNA, the CDR3 is TGTGCCAGCAGCTTAGCACTTAGCGGGGGAGAGACCCAGTACTTC. The chain uses TRBV7-2 and TRBJ2-5; 9 bases line up with TRBD2. The CDR3 sequence is 15 residues long. The V gene's germline CDR1 is SGHTA and CDR2 FQGNSA. V lost 0 bases, J lost 4 bases, and 3 bases stayed unmatched. The whole variable domain, filled in from reference TRBV7-2 and TRBJ2-5, reads GAGVSQSPSNKVTEKGKDVELRCDPISGHTALYWYRQSLGQGLEFLIYFQGNSAPDKSGLPSDRFSAERTGGSVSTLTIQRTQQEDSAVYLCASSLALSGGETQYFGPGTRLLVL.

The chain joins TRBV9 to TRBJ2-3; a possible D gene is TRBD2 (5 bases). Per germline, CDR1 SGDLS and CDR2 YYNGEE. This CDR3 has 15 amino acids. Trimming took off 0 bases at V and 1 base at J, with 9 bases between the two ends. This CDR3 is CASSVARAGTDTQYF. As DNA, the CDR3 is TGTGCCAGCAGCGTAGCGCGAGCGGGCACAGATACGCAGTATTTT.

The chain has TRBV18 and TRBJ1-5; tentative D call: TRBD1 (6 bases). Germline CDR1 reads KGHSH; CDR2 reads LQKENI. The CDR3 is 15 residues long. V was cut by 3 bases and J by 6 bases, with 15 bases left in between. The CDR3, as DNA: TGTGCCAGCTCACCCGGGGCAGGGGTAAGTCAGCCCCAGCATTTT. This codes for CASSPGAGVSQPQHF.

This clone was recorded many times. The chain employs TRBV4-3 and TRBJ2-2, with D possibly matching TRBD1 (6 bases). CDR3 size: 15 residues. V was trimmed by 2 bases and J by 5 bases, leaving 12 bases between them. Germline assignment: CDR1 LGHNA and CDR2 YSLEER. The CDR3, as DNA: TGCGCCAGCAGCCAATCGACAGGCTGGACCGGGGAGCTGTTTTTT. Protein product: CASSQSTGWTGELFF.

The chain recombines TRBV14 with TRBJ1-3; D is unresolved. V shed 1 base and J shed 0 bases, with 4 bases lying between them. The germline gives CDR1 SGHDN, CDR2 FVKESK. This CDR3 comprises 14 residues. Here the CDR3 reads CASSQVSSGNTIYF. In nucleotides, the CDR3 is TGTGCCAGCAGCCAAGTATCCTCTGGAAACACCATATATTTT. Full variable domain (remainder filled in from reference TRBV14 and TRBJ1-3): EAGVTQFPSHSVIEKGQTVTLRCDPISGHDNLYWYRRVMGKEIKFLLHFVKESKQDESGMPNNRFLAERTGGTYSTLKVQPAELEDSGVYFCASSQVSSGNTIYFGEGSWLTVV.

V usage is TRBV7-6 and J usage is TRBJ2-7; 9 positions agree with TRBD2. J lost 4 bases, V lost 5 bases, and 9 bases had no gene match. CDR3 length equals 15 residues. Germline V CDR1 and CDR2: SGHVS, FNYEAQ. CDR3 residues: CASSRGGLAEYEQYF. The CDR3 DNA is TGTGCCAGCAGCCGAGGGGGACTAGCCGAATACGAGCAGTACTTC. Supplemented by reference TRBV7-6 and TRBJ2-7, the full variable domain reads GAGVSQSPRYKVTKRGQDVALRCDPISGHVSLYWYRQALGQGPEFLTYFNYEAQQDKSGLPNDRFSAERPEGSISTLTIQRTEQRDSAMYRCASSRGGLAEYEQYFGPGTRLTVT.

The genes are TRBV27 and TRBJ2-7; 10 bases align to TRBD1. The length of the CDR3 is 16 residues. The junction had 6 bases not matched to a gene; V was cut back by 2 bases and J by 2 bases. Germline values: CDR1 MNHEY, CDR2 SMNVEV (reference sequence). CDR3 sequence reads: CASSLGIGTGAYEQYF. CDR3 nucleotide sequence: TGTGCCAGCAGTTTAGGGATTGGGACAGGGGCCTACGAGCAGTACTTC.

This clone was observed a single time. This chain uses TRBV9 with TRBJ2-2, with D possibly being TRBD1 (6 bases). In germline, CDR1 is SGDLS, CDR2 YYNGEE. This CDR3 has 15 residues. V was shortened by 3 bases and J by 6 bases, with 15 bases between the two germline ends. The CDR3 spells CASSGWAGAAGELFF. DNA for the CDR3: TGTGCCAGCAGCGGATGGGCAGGGGCTGCCGGGGAGCTGTTTTTT.

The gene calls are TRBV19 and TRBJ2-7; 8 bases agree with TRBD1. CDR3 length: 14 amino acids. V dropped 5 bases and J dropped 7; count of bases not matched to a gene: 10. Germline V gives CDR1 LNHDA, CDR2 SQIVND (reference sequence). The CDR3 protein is CASSARTGSGEQYF. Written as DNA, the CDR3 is TGTGCCAGTAGTGCCCGGACAGGGTCGGGGGAGCAGTACTTC.

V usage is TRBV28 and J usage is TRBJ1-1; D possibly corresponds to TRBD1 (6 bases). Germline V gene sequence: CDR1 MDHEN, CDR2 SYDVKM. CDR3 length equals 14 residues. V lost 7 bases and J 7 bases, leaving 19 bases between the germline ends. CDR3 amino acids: CASNPTGRTIEAFF. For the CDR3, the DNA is TGTGCCAGCAACCCAACAGGGAGAACGATTGAAGCTTTCTTT.

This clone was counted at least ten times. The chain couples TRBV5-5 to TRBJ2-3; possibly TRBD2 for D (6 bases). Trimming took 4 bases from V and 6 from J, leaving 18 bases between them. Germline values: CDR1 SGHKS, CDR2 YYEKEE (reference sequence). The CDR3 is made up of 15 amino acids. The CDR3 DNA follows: TGTGCCAGCAGCGGGGGGTTGGGCGACGTGGATACGCAGTATTTT. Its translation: CASSGGLGDVDTQYF. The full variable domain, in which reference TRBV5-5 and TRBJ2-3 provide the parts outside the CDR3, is DAGVTQSPTHLIKTRGQQVTLRCSPISGHKSVSWYQQVLGQGPQFIFQYYEKEERGRGNFPDRFSARQFPNYSSELNVNALLLGDSALYLCASSGGLGDVDTQYFGPGTRLTVL.

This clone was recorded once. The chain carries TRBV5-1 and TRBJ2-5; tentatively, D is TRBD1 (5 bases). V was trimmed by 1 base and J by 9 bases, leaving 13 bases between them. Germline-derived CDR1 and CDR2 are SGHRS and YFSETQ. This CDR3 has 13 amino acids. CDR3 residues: CASSLPRLGAQYF. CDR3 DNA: TGCGCCAGCAGCTTGCCTAGGTTAGGGGCCCAGTACTTC.

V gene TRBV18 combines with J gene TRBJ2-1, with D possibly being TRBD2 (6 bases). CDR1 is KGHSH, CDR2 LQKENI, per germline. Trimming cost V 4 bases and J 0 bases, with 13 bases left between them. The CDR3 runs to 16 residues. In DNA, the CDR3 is TGTGCCAGCTCACTGCAGGCACTAGCCTCCTACAATGAGCAGTTCTTC. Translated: CASSLQALASYNEQFF. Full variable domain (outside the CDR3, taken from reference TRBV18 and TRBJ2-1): NAGVMQNPRHLVRRRGQEARLRCSPMKGHSHVYWYRQLPEEGLKFMVYLQKENIIDESGMPKERFSAEFPKEGPSILRIQQVVRGDSAAYFCASSLQALASYNEQFFGPGTRLTVL.

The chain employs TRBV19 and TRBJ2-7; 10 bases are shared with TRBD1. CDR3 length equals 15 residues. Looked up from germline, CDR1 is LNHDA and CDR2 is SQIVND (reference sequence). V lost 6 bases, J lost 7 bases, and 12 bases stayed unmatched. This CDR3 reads CASSLPGQGMWEQYF. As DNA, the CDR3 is TGTGCCAGTAGCCTGCCGGGACAGGGGATGTGGGAGCAGTACTTC.

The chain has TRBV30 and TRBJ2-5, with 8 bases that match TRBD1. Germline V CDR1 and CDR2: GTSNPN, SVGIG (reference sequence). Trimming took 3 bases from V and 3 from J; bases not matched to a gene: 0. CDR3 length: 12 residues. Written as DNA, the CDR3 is TGTGCCTGGAGACAGGGGGAAGAGACCCAGTACTTC. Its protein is CAWRQGEETQYF.